One sample yielded the 7 T cell receptor beta chains listed below, sequenced in a study of spatial heterogeneity in lung cancer. Noted time point: sample taken at primary tumor resection. Material for sequencing was whole RNA from tumor, nontumor lung or frozen PBMC, left unsorted. TCRdb independently ran MiXCR on the 5' RACE reads; one entry per CDR3 protein. The repertoire includes 35,000 to 55,000 distinct CDR3 sequences, approximately 6.8% of them detected once, and around 43% sits in the top ten. The sample here was PBMCs, taken at surgery. The receptors originated from a female donor with early-stage non-small cell lung cancer.

This clonotype was counted at least ten times. J is TRBJ2-3 and V is TRBV29-1; 10 bases are shared with TRBD1. Per germline, CDR1 SQVTM and CDR2 ANQGSEA. Trimming at V came to 8 bases and at J to 4 bases, leaving 6 bases not matched to a gene. This CDR3 has 13 amino acids. This CDR3 reads CSPMDRGSDTQYF. In DNA form, the CDR3 reads TGCAGCCCGATGGACAGGGGGTCAGATACGCAGTATTTT.

The rearrangement links TRBV2 to TRBJ2-3; tentatively, D is TRBD1 or TRBD2 (5 bases each). Germline V gene lookup returns CDR1 SNHLY and CDR2 FYNNEI. V lost 3 bases and J lost 6, with 19 bases in between. The CDR3 totals 16 residues. CDR3 loop: CASSEFSGNRRDTQYF. The CDR3 nucleotides read TGTGCCAGCAGTGAGTTTTCAGGGAATAGGAGGGATACGCAGTATTTT.

This clonotype was seen at least ten times. The V call is TRBV12-3 or TRBV12-4, the J call TRBJ1-5; the D gene is possibly TRBD1 (6 bases). CDR3 size: 17 residues. Between the trimmed V and J ends, which lost 3 bases and 6 bases, there was a span of 21 bases. CDR3 loop: CASSFGQGRLLVQPQHF. The DNA of the CDR3 is TGTGCCAGCAGTTTTGGGCAGGGGAGGCTTTTAGTTCAGCCCCAGCATTTT.

This clonotype was counted many times. The gene calls are TRBV2 and TRBJ2-5; 8 bases agree with TRBD1. CDR1 and CDR2 (germline): SNHLY, FYNNEI. CDR3 length: 15 amino acids. Trimming took 0 bases from V and 4 from J; bases not matched to a gene: 4. CDR3 in DNA: TGTGCCAGCAGTGAAGCCGGACAGGGACGAGAGACCCAGTACTTC. Translation: CASSEAGQGRETQYF.

In this sample, this clonotype turned up many times. This sequence joins TRBV5-1 and TRBJ1-1; no definite D call. Germline V CDR1 and CDR2: SGHRS, YFSETQ. The CDR3 spans 16 residues. V was trimmed by 0 bases and J by 1 base, leaving 13 bases between them. The CDR3 nucleotides read TGCGCCAGCAGCTTGGATCCAGGCCCCAGGAACACTGAAGCTTTCTTT. Translating it yields CASSLDPGPRNTEAFF. The variable domain in full, completed from reference TRBV5-1 and TRBJ1-1, reads KAGVTQTPRYLIKTRGQQVTLSCSPISGHRSVSWYQQTPGQGLQFLFEYFSETQRNKGNFPGRFSGRQFSNSRSEMNVSTLELGDSALYLCASSLDPGPRNTEAFFGQGTRLTVV.

This clonotype was seen more than once but under ten times. V is TRBV27 and J is TRBJ1-4; 9 nucleotides agree with TRBD1. V lost 0 bases to trimming and J lost 8 bases; unmatched junction nucleotides: 4. The CDR3 runs to 15 residues. The germline V gene has CDR1 MNHEY and CDR2 SMNVEV (reference sequence). The CDR3 nucleotides are TGTGCCAGCAGTTTATCGGGGACAGGGAAAGAAAAACTGTTTTTT. It specifies CASSLSGTGKEKLFF.

This clonotype was seen at least ten times. The CDR3 reads CASSLGATDTQYF. CDR3 nucleotide sequence: TGTGCCAGCAGTTTAGGGGCCACAGATACGCAGTATTTT. This chain joins TRBV12-3 or TRBV12-4 and TRBJ2-3; no clear D. Trimming took off 1 base at V and 2 bases at J, with 4 bases between the two ends. CDR3 length equals 13 residues.